The TCR beta chain described here comes from a study of T cell repertoires in cytomegalovirus infection. Across the whole study: Public TCR beta signature analysis indicated the presence of both CMV infection and matching HLA type.

Whole-study findings and limits: Pooled public TCR beta family frequency picked out CMV carriers with the relevant HLA. HLA-C-restricted CMV-specific TCR beta clonotypes prevailed in the ex vivo response.

Germline lookup yields CDR1 LNHNV and CDR2 YYDKDF (reference sequence). This CDR3 is 17 amino acids long. V gave up 5 bases and J gave up 1 base, with 20 bases separating them. This clonotype turned up a few times. The antigen remains undetermined. TCRdb analysed the reads with MiXCR anew, one entry per CDR3 protein. The sample consists of about 600,000 distinct CDR3 sequences, roughly 24% of them appearing once. The source is a human donor in good health (CMV status not recorded). Some clones in this sample may be carry-over from other donors' samples. Material: CD8+ T cells from PBMCs. The chain links TRBV15 to TRBJ1-1; D may be TRBD1 (6 bases). In nucleotides, the CDR3 is TGTGCCACCAGCCCTTCCGGGACATCGGAAGCGAACACTGAAGCTTTCTTT. Encoded protein: CATSPSGTSEANTEAFF.